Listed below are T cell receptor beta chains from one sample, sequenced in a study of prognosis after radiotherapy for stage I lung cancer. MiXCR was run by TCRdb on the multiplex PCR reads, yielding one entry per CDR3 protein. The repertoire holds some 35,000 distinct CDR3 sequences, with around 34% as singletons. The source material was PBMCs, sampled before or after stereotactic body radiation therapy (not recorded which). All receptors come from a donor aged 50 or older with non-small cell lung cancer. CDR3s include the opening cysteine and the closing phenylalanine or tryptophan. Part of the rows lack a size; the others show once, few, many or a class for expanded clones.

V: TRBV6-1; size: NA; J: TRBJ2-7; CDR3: CASIPLGEWSVGEQYF
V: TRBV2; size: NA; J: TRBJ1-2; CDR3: CASSEALPSANYGYTF
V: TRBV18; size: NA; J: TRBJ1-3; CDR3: CASSPRTVSGNTIYF
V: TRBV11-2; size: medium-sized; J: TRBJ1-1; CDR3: CASSLAGVSYNTEAFF
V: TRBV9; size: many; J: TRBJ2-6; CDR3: CASSVDLEVGGHGANVLTF
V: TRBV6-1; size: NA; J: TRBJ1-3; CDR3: CSSIRSNSGNTIYF
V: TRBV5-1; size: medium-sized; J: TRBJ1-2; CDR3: CASSSEGTGVYGYTF
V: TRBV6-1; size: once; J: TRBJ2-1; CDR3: CASVRIGADYNEQFF
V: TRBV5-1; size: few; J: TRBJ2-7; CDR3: CAGSLQGGAYEQYF
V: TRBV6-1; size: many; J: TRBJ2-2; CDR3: CASDTRGARGLNTGELFF
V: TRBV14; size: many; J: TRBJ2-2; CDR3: CASSRLNTGELFF
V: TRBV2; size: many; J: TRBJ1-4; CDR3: CASSGRTATNEKLFF
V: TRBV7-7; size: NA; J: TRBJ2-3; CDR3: CASSRGGGGAADTQYF
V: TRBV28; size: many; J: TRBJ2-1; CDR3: CASSLSKTSGHNEQFF
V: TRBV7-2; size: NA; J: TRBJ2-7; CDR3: CASSLTGGSVYEQYF
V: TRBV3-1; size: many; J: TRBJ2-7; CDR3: CASSQRDEQYF
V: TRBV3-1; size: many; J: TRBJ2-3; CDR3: CASSQGTGGPDTQYF
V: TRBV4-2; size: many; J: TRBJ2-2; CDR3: CASSQDLGPGRAGELFF
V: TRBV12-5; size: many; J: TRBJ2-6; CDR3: CASGPWTGSSGANVLTF
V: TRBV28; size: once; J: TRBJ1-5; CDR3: CASSYHGTRYQPQHF
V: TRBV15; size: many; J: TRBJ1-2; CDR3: CATSREVSYGYTF
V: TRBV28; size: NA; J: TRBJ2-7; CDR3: CASSFLWGWCYEQYF
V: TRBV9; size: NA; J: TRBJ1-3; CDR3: CASSSQDVSSGNTIYF
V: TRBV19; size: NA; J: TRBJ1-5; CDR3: CASSTRTGGLYQPQHF
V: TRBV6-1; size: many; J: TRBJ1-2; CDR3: CASRPRQGPNYGYTF
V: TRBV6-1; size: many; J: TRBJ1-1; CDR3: CASSLSPDGSNTEAFF
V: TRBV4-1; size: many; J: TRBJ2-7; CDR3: CASSQRQGSIDEQYF
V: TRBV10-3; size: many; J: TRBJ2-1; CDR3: CAISDPGSSYNEQFF
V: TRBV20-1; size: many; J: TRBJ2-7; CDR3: CSASVPASGRAGEQYF
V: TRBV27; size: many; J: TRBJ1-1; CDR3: CASSLSRGGTEAFF
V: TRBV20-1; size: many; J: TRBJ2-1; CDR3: CSARVWAVTYNEQFF
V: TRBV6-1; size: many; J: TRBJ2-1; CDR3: CASSEGMGQGVNEQFF
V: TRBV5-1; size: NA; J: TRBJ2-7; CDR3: CASSFGTCTTYEQYF
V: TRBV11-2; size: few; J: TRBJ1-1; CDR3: CASSLRRGLRNTEAFF
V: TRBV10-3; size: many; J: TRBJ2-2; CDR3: CAISEGESNTGELFF
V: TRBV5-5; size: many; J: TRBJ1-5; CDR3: CASTLDPNGNQPQHF
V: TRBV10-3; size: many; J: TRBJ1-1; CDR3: CAIRTGNQGSEAFF
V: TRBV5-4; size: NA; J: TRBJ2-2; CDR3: CASSLFWTNTGELFF
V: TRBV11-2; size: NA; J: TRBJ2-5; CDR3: CASSPGQGWETQYF
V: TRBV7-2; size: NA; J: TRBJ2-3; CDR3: CASSPLAGAVTDTQYF
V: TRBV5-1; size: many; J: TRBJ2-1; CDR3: CASSFRDDEQFF
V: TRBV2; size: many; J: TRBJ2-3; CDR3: CASSLGGTGGTDTQYF